This paragraph covers one T cell receptor (beta chain) sequence. Its specificity is not known. Some second doses came at about 4 weeks and others at about 12 weeks; these were pooled. The sample is drawn from a study of T cell responses to AZD1222 COVID-19 vaccine. The study's findings and limits: Among the donors, most were white British and more were female, and clonal diversity was possibly underestimated. Along spike, vaccine-associated CD4 TCRs were found throughout, with dominance at 160-218 and 743-854. The study found Spike-specific TCR breadth and depth rose after two AZD1222 doses.

The protocol was immunoSEQ multiplex PCR, while the TCRdb copy is restricted to in-frame clones and leaves out a portion. The sample lists over 75,000 clones, roughly 87% occurring once. This specimen was peripheral blood, taken 28 days after the second AZD1222 dose. The clonotype comes from an adult who received the AZD1222 COVID-19 vaccine.

The CDR3 reads CASSYGTGRFDYGYTF. CDR3 in DNA: TGTGCCAGCAGTTACGGAACAGGGAGGTTTGACTATGGCTACACCTTC. The rearrangement links TRBV6-2 or TRBV6-3 to TRBJ1-2, with TRBD1 as a possible D gene (6 bases). Trimming cost V 2 bases and J 3 bases, with 16 bases left between them. The CDR3 has 16 amino acids. CDR1 and CDR2 (germline): MNHEY, SVGEGT.